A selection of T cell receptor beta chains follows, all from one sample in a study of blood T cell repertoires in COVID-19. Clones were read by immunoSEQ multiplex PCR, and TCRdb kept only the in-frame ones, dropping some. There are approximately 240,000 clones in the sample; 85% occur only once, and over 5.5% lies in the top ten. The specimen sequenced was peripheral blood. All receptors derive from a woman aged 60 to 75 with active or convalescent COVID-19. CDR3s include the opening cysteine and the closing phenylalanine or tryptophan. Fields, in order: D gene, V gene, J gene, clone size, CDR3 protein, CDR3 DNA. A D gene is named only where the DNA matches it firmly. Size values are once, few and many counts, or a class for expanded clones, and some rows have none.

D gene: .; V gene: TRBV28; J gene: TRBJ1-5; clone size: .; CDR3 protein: CASSPPRYQPQHF; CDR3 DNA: TGTGCCAGCAGTCCGCCGCGCTATCAGCCCCAGCATTTT
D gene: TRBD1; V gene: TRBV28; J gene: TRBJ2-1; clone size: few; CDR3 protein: CASSLWDREEFF; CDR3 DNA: TGTGCCAGCAGTTTATGGGACAGGGAGGAGTTCTTC
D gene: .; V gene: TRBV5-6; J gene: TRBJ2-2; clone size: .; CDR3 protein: CASSLDARERTGELFF; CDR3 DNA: TGTGCCAGCAGCTTGGATGCGAGGGAACGAACCGGGGAGCTGTTTTTT
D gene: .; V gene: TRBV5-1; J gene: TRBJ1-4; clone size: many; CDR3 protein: CASSLGGEPANEKLFF; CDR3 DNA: TGCGCCAGCAGCTTGGGCGGGGAACCGGCTAATGAAAAACTGTTTTTT
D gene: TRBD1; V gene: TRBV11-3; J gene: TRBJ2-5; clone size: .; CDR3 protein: CASSSRQGQETQYF; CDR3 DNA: TGTGCCAGCAGCTCTCGACAGGGGCAAGAGACCCAGTACTTC
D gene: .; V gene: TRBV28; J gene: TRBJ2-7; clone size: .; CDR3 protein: CASGSGADEQYF; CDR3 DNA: TGTGCCAGCGGGTCAGGGGCGGACGAGCAGTACTTC
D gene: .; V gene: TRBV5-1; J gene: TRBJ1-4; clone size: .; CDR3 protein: CASSLTRGGEKLFF; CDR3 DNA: TGCGCCAGCAGCTTGACGCGAGGGGGTGAAAAACTGTTTTTT
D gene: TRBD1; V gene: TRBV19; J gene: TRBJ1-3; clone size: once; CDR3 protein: CASSTTGTRGNTIYF; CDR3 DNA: TGTGCCAGTAGTACGACAGGGACGAGGGGAAACACCATATATTTT
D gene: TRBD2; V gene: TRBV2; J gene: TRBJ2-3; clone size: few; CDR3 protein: CASSAASGGATDTQYF; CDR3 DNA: TGTGCCAGCAGTGCGGCTAGCGGGGGGGCCACAGATACGCAGTATTTT
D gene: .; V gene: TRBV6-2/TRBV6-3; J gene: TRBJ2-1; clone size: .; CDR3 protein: CASSRSGNEQFF; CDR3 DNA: TGTGCCAGCAGTAGGAGCGGGAATGAGCAGTTCTTC
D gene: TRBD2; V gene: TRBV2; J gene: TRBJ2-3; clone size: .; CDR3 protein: CASSGSVAGAFSTDTQYF; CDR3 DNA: TGTGCCAGCAGTGGGTCGGTAGCGGGAGCGTTTAGCACAGATACGCAGTATTTT
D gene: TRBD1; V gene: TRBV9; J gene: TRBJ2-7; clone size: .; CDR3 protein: CAKRIRDSYEQYF; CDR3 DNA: TGTGCCAAACGAATCCGGGACAGCTACGAGCAGTACTTC
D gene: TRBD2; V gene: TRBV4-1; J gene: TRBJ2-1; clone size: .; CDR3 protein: CASSLGTSAYNEQFF; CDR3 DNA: TGCGCCAGCAGCCTAGGGACTAGCGCTTACAATGAGCAGTTCTTC
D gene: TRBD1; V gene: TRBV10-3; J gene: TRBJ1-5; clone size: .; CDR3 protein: CAISESTTGGSGQPQHF; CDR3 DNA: TGTGCCATCAGTGAGTCAACGACAGGGGGCTCGGGTCAGCCCCAGCATTTT
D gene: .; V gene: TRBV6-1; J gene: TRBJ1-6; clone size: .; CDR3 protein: CASSEEAGLNSPLHF; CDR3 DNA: TGTGCCAGCAGTGAAGAGGCAGGATTAAATTCACCCCTCCACTTT